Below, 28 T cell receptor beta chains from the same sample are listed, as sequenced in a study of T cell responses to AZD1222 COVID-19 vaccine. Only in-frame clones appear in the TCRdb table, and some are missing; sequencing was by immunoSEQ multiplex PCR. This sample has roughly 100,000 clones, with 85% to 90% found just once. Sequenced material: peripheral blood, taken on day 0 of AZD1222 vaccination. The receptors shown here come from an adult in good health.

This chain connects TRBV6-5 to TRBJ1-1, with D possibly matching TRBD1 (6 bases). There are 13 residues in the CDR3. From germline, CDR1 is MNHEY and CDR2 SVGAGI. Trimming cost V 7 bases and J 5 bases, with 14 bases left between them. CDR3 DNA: TGTGCCAGCACCCCAGGGGCCTCTACTGAAGCTTTCTTT. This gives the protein CASTPGASTEAFF.

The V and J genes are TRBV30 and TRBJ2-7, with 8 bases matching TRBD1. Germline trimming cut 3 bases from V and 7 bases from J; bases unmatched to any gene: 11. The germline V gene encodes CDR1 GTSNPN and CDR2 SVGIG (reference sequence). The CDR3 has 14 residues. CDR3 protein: CAWSRDRGKSEQYF. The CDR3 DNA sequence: TGTGCCTGGAGCCGCGACAGGGGTAAGAGTGAGCAGTACTTC.

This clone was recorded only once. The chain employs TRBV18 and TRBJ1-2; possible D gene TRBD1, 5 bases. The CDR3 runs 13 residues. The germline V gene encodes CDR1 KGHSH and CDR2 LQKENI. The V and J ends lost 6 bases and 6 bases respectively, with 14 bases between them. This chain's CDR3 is CASSSGAWDGYTF. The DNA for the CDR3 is TGTGCCAGCTCCTCCGGGGCTTGGGATGGCTACACCTTC.

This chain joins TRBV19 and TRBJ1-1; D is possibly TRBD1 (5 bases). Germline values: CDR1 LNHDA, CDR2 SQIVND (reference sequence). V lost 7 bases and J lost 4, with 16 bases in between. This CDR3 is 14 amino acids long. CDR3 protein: CASTQGREGTEAFF. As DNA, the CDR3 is TGTGCCAGTACCCAGGGAAGGGAGGGCACTGAAGCTTTCTTT.

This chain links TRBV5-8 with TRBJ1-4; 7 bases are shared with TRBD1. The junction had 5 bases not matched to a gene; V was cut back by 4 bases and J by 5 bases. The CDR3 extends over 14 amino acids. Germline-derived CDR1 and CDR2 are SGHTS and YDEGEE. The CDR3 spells CASSPGQTNEKLFF. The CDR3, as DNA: TGTGCCAGCAGCCCGGGACAGACGAATGAAAAACTGTTTTTT. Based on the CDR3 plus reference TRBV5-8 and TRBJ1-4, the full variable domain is EAGVTQSPTHLIKTRGQQATLRCSPISGHTSVYWYQQALGLGLQFLLWYDEGEERNRGNFPPRFSGRQFPNYSSELNVNALELEDSALYLCASSPGQTNEKLFFGSGTQLSVL.

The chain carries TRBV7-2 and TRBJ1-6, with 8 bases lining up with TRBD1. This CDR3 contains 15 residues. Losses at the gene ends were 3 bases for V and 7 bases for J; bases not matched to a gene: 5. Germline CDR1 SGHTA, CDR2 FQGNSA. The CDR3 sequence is CASSLGTGANSPLHF. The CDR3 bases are TGTGCCAGCAGCTTGGGGACAGGCGCGAATTCACCCCTCCACTTT.

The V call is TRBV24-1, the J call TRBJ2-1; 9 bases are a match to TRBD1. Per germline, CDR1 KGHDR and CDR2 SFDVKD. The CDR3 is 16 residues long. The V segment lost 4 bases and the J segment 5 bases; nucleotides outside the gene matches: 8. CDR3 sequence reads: CATSDPGQGRHNEQFF. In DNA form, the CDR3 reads TGTGCCACCAGTGACCCGGGACAGGGACGCCACAATGAGCAGTTCTTC.

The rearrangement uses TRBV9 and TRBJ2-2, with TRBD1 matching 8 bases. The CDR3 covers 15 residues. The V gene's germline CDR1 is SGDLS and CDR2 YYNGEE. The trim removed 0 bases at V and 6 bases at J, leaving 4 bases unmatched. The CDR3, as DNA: TGTGCCAGCAGCGTAGAACAGGGGGGTGCCGGGGAGCTGTTTTTT. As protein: CASSVEQGGAGELFF.

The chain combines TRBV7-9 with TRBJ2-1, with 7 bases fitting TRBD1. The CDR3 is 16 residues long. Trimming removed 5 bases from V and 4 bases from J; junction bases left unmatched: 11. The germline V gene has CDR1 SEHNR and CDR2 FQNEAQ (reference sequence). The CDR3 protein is CASSSSTGKSYNEQFF. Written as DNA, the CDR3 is TGTGCCAGCAGCAGCTCGACAGGGAAGAGTTACAATGAGCAGTTCTTC.

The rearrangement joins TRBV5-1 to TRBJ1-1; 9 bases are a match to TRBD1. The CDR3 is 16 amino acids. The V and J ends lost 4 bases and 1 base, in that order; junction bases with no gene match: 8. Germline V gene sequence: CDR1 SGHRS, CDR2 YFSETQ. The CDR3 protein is CASSPGQGGTNTEAFF. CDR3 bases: TGCGCCAGCAGCCCGGGACAGGGTGGCACGAACACTGAAGCTTTCTTT.

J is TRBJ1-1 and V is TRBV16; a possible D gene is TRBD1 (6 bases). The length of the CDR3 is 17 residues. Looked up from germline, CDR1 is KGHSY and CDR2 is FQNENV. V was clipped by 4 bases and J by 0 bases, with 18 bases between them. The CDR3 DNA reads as TGTGCCAGCAGCCCCCTAGGACAGAACAATATGAACACTGAAGCTTTCTTT. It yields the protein CASSPLGQNNMNTEAFF. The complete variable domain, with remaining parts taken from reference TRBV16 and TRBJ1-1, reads GEEVAQTPKHLVRGEGQKAKLYCAPIKGHSYVFWYQQVLKNEFKFLISFQNENVFDETGMPKERFSAKCLPNSPCSLEIQATKLEDSAVYFCASSPLGQNNMNTEAFFGQGTRLTVV.

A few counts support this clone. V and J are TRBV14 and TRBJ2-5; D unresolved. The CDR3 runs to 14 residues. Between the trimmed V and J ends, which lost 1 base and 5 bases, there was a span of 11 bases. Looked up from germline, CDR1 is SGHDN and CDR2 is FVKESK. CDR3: CASSQGARSETQYF. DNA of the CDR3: TGTGCCAGCAGCCAAGGGGCTAGATCGGAGACCCAGTACTTC.

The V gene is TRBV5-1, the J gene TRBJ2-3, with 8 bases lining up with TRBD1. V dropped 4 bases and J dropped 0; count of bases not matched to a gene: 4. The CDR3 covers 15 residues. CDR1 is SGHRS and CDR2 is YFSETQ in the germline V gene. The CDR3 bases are TGCGCCAGCAGCCCCTGGACAGGGAGCACAGATACGCAGTATTTT. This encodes CASSPWTGSTDTQYF.

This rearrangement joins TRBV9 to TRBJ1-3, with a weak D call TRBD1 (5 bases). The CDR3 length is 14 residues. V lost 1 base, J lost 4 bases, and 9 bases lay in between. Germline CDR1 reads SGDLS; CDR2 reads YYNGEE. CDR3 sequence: CASSVFGDGNTIYF. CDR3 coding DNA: TGTGCCAGCAGCGTATTCGGGGACGGAAACACCATATATTTT. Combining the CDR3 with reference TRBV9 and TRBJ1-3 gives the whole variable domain DSGVTQTPKHLITATGQRVTLRCSPRSGDLSVYWYQQSLDQGLQFLIQYYNGEERAKGNILERFSAQQFPDLHSELNLSSLELGDSALYFCASSVFGDGNTIYFGEGSWLTVV.

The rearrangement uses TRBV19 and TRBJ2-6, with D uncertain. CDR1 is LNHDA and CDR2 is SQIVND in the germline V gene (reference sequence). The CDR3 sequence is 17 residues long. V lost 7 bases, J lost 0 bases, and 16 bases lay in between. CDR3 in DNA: TGTGCCAGTATGGACGTCCGGACCTTCTCTGGGGCCAACGTCCTGACTTTC. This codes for CASMDVRTFSGANVLTF.

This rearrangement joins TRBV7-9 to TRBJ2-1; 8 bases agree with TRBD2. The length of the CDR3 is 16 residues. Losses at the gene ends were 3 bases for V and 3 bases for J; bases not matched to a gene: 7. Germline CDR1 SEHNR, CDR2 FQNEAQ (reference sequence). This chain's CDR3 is CASSFPTGGLYNEQFF. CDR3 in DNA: TGTGCCAGCAGCTTTCCCACGGGGGGGCTCTACAATGAGCAGTTCTTC.

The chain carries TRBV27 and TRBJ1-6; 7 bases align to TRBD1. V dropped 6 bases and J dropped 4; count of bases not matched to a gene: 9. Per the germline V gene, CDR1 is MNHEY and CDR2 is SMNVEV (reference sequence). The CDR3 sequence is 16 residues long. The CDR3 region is CASSPYRGIYNSPLHF. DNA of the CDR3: TGTGCCAGCAGCCCCTACAGGGGAATTTATAATTCACCCCTCCACTTT.

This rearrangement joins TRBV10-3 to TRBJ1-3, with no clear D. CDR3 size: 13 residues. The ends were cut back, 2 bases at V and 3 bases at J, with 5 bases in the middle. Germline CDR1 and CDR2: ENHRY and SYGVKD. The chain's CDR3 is CAISEVGGNTIYF. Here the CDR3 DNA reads TGTGCCATCAGTGAGGTTGGTGGAAACACCATATATTTT.

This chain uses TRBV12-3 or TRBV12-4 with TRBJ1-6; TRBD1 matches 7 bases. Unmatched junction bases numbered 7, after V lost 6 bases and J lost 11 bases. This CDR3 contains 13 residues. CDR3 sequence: CASSRTGDPPLHF. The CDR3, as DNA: TGTGCCAGCAGCCGTACAGGGGACCCACCCCTCCACTTT.

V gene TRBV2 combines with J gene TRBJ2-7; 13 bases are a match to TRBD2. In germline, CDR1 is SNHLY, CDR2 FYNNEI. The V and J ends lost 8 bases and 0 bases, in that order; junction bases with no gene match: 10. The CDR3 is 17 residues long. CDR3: CASEAGLAGSSSYEQYF. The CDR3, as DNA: TGTGCCAGCGAAGCGGGACTAGCGGGGTCATCCTCCTACGAGCAGTACTTC.

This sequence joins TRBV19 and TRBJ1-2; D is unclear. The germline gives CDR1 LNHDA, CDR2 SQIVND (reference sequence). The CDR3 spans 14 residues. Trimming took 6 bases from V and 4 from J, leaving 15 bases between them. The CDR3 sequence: CASRRQESPYGYTF. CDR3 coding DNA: TGTGCCAGTAGACGACAAGAGTCCCCCTATGGCTACACCTTC. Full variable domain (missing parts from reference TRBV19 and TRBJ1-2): DGGITQSPKYLFRKEGQNVTLSCEQNLNHDAMYWYRQDPGQGLRLIYYSQIVNDFQKGDIAEGYSVSREKKESFPLTVTSAQKNPTAFYLCASRRQESPYGYTFGSGTRLTVV.

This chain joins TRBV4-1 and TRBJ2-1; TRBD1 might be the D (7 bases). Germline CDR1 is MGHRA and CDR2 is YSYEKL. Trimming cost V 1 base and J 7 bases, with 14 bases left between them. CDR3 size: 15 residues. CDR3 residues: CASSQVEGARNEQFF. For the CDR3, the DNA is TGCGCCAGCAGCCAAGTGGAGGGGGCGCGGAATGAGCAGTTCTTC.

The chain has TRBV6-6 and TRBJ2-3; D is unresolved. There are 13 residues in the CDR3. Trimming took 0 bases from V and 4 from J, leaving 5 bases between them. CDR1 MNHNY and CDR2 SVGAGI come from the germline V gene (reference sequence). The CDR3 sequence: CASSYSGSDTQYF. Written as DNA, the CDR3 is TGTGCCAGCAGTTACTCGGGTTCAGATACGCAGTATTTT.

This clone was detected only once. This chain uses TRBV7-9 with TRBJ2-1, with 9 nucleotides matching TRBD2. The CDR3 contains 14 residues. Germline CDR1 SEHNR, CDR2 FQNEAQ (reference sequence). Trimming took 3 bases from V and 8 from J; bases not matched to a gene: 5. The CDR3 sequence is CASSLRGGSDEQFF. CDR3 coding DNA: TGTGCCAGCAGCTTGCGGGGGGGCTCGGATGAGCAGTTCTTC.

CDR3 sequence: CASSWTLFGELFF. Written as DNA, the CDR3 is TGTGCCAGCAGTTGGACCCTATTCGGGGAGCTGTTTTTT. The genes are TRBV6-6 and TRBJ2-2; D ambiguous. The CDR3 is 13 amino acids. CDR1 and CDR2 (germline): MNHNY, SVGAGI (reference sequence). Deletions cut 4 bases from V and 7 bases from J, with 10 bases between.

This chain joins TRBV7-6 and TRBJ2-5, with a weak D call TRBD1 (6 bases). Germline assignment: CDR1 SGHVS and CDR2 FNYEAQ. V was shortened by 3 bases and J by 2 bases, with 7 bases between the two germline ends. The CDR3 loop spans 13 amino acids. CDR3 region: CASSLGAQETQYF. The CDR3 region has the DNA TGTGCCAGCAGCTTGGGGGCACAAGAGACCCAGTACTTC.

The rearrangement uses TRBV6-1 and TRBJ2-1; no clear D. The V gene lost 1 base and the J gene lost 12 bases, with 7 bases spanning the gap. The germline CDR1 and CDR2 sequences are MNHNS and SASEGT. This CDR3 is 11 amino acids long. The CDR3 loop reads CASSEDTGQFF. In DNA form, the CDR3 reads TGTGCCAGCAGTGAAGATACGGGGCAGTTCTTC.

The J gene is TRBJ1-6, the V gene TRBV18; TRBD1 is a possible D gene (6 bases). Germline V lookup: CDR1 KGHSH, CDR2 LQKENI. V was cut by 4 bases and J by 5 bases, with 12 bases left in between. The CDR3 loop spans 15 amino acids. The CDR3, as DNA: TGTGCCAGCTCACTAGAGGGGGGCAATAATTCACCCCTCCACTTT. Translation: CASSLEGGNNSPLHF.